Detailed here is one T cell receptor (beta chain). The ends lost 3 bases at V and 3 bases at J; junction bases unmatched: 4. CDR3 length: 16 residues. Germline V lookup: CDR1 SGHNT, CDR2 YYREEE (reference sequence). This sample is part of a study of T cell changes during pregnancy in multiple sclerosis. Method: immunoSEQ multiplex PCR; TCRdb's copy keeps in-frame clones and lacks some. The sample carries roughly 79,000 clones, just under 95% recorded once. The starting material was peripheral blood, obtained in the second trimester of pregnancy. V gene TRBV5-4 combines with J gene TRBJ2-1; TRBD2 agrees at 12 bases. The receptor was isolated from a female donor in good health, enrolled as a control in a pregnancy study. The CDR3 loop is CASSSRTSGVYNEQFF. Here the CDR3 DNA reads TGTGCCAGCAGCTCCAGGACTAGCGGGGTCTACAATGAGCAGTTCTTC.